What follows are 23 T cell receptor beta chains derived from one specimen sequenced in a study of graft-versus-host responses after intestinal transplantation. Their antigens are not known. Measured with immunoSEQ multiplex PCR; TCRdb has only the in-frame clones, and not every one. This table has tens of thousands of clones, roughly 92% appearing once. The sample here was unstimulated CD4+ T cells sorted from spleen or lymph node cells, taken before intestinal transplant. Source of these receptors: a human donor who received an intestinal transplant.

This chain joins TRBV7-9 and TRBJ2-3, with TRBD1 matching over 10 bases. This CDR3 is 17 amino acids long. V lost 5 bases and J lost 5; bases outside the gene matches: 13. Germline lookup yields CDR1 SEHNR and CDR2 FQNEAQ (reference sequence). The CDR3 coding sequence is TGTGCCAGCAGCCCTCCCGGGAGACAGGGGGCGTTAGATACGCAGTATTTT. Encoded protein: CASSPPGRQGALDTQYF.

The chain carries TRBV28 and TRBJ1-4; TRBD1 is a possible D gene (5 bases). The CDR3 extends over 12 amino acids. Germline lookup yields CDR1 MDHEN and CDR2 SYDVKM. Deletions cut 4 bases from V and 8 bases from J, with 8 bases between. CDR3: CASSSRGEKLFF. The DNA for the CDR3 is TGTGCCAGCAGTTCTCGGGGGGAAAAACTGTTTTTT.

The V and J genes are TRBV6-1 and TRBJ1-3, with TRBD1 identical over 7 bases. Germline assignment: CDR1 MNHNS and CDR2 SASEGT. Trimming removed 6 bases from V and 2 bases from J; junction bases left unmatched: 7. The CDR3 is 15 amino acids. The CDR3: CASSPAGTAGNTIYF. CDR3 nucleotides: TGTGCCAGCAGCCCCGCCGGGACAGCTGGAAACACCATATATTTT.

The V and J genes are TRBV7-9 and TRBJ1-4; D perhaps matches TRBD1 (6 bases). The CDR3 totals 17 residues. Germline V lookup: CDR1 SEHNR, CDR2 FQNEAQ (reference sequence). Trimming pared 5 bases from V and 13 bases from J, leaving 29 bases between. In DNA form, the CDR3 reads TGTGCCAGCAGCCTATCCGGGGGACAAGGGCTTGCGAAAGGACTGTTTTTT. Residues: CASSLSGGQGLAKGLFF.

The CDR3 nucleotides are TGCGCCAGCAGCTTGACCGCGGGACGCCCGGGGGAGCTGTTTTTT. This gives the protein CASSLTAGRPGELFF. V is TRBV5-1 and J is TRBJ2-2, with D perhaps matching TRBD2 (6 bases). This CDR3 contains 15 residues. Trimming shortened V by 1 base and J by 8 bases, and 15 bases separated the two germline ends. Germline-derived CDR1 and CDR2 are SGHRS and YFSETQ.

The CDR3: CASSFSGGRASNQPQHF. The CDR3 bases are TGTGCCAGCAGTTTCTCCGGCGGCAGGGCGAGCAATCAGCCCCAGCATTTT. The chain carries TRBV28 and TRBJ1-5, with a tentative D call TRBD1 (5 bases). V was clipped by 3 bases and J by 1 base, with 16 bases between them. Looked up from germline, CDR1 is MDHEN and CDR2 is SYDVKM. This CDR3 comprises 17 residues.

The table lists this clone with a count of one. The rearrangement links TRBV5-1 to TRBJ2-1; D is uncertain. This CDR3 is built from 15 residues. Germline-derived CDR1 and CDR2 are SGHRS and YFSETQ. Trimming left V 2 bases short and J 2 bases short, with 11 bases between. In nucleotides, the CDR3 is TGCGCCAGCAGCTTAGAGCTCCTCCCCTACAATGAGCAGTTCTTC. Encoded protein: CASSLELLPYNEQFF.

CDR3 nucleotides: TGTGCCAGCACCAATAGGGCGTGGAGTGGCACAGATACGCAGTATTTT. This translates into CASTNRAWSGTDTQYF. The chain joins TRBV28 to TRBJ2-3; D is uncertain. CDR1 is MDHEN, CDR2 SYDVKM, per germline. Trimming took 7 bases from V and 1 from J, leaving 18 bases between them. This CDR3 spans 16 amino acids.

The chain uses TRBV19 and TRBJ2-1; 8 bases fit TRBD1. The CDR3 is made up of 15 amino acids. Trimming removed 2 bases from V and 7 bases from J; junction bases left unmatched: 7. Germline CDR1 LNHDA, CDR2 SQIVND (reference sequence). The CDR3 region has the DNA TGTGCCAGTAGTATATTGAGGACAGGGAAGAATGAGCAGTTCTTC. This sequence encodes CASSILRTGKNEQFF.

The chain carries TRBV5-1 and TRBJ1-1; D ambiguous. Trimming pared 1 base from V and 4 bases from J, leaving 11 bases between. CDR1 SGHRS and CDR2 YFSETQ come from the germline V gene. This CDR3 has 14 amino acids. CDR3 nucleotides: TGCGCCAGCAGCTTGACGGGGTTCGGCACTGAAGCTTTCTTT. Translated, it gives CASSLTGFGTEAFF.

J is TRBJ2-1 and V is TRBV5-1; 11 bases are shared with TRBD2. CDR3 length: 16 amino acids. Per the germline V gene, CDR1 is SGHRS and CDR2 is YFSETQ. V lost 4 bases and J lost 6; bases outside the gene matches: 9. The CDR3, as DNA: TGCGCCAGCAGCGAACCGGGACTAGCGGTGTCCAATGAGCAGTTCTTC. Protein product: CASSEPGLAVSNEQFF.

This clone was recorded once. This rearrangement joins TRBV30 to TRBJ2-2, with 11 positions matching TRBD2. Per germline, CDR1 GTSNPN and CDR2 SVGIG (reference sequence). The CDR3 runs to 14 residues. The V gene end was trimmed by 3 bases and the J gene end by 6 bases; junction bases not matched to a gene: 3. This chain's CDR3 is CAWRGTSGAGELFF. DNA of the CDR3: TGTGCCTGGAGGGGGACTAGCGGCGCCGGGGAGCTGTTTTTT.

The chain joins TRBV18 to TRBJ2-7; 9 bases match TRBD1. The V segment lost 3 bases and the J segment 2 bases; nucleotides outside the gene matches: 8. The CDR3 totals 16 residues. Germline V gene data show CDR1 as KGHSH and CDR2 as LQKENI. CDR3 protein: CASSPPRQGGPYEQYF. CDR3 nucleotide sequence: TGTGCCAGCTCACCCCCTCGACAGGGGGGGCCCTACGAGCAGTACTTC.

The CDR3 spells CASSSRQETQYF. In DNA form, the CDR3 reads TGCGCCAGCTCGTCTAGACAAGAGACCCAGTACTTC. The rearrangement uses TRBV5-1 and TRBJ2-5; D uncertain. The CDR3 sequence is 12 residues long. The V gene's germline CDR1 is SGHRS and CDR2 YFSETQ. V lost 7 bases and J lost 2, with 9 bases in between. Variable domain in full (rest from reference TRBV5-1 and TRBJ2-5): KAGVTQTPRYLIKTRGQQVTLSCSPISGHRSVSWYQQTPGQGLQFLFEYFSETQRNKGNFPGRFSGRQFSNSRSEMNVSTLELGDSALYLCASSSRQETQYFGPGTRLLVL.

The rearrangement links TRBV2 to TRBJ1-2; a weak D match, TRBD1 (5 bases). CDR1 and CDR2 (germline): SNHLY, FYNNEI. The CDR3 is 14 amino acids. V was clipped by 5 bases and J by 4 bases, with 14 bases between them. Here the CDR3 reads CASSWRGLGYGYTF. The CDR3 DNA is TGTGCCAGCAGTTGGCGGGGCCTTGGCTATGGCTACACCTTC.

Concerning this clone itself: One end of the junction does not line up with germline, which may come from a read error. This chain connects TRBV4-1 to TRBJ2-1, with a possible D match to TRBD2 (6 bases). Germline CDR1 MGHRA, CDR2 YSYEKL. The CDR3 sequence is 16 residues long. As DNA, the CDR3 is TGCGCCAGCAGCCAAGCTCGAGTTAGCGGCTACAATGGGCAGTTCTTC. Translation: CASSQARVSGYNGQFF.

The chain couples TRBV7-8 to TRBJ2-3; the match to TRBD2 covers 9 bases. CDR3 length: 16 amino acids. J was trimmed by 5 bases and V by 7 bases; bases with no gene match: 13. Germline V gene sequence: CDR1 SGHVS, CDR2 FQNEAQ. The CDR3 spells CASTPFGGRALDTQYF. The CDR3 region has the DNA TGTGCCAGCACCCCCTTCGGCGGGAGGGCTTTAGATACGCAGTATTTT. The variable domain in full, with the rest retrieved from reference TRBV7-8 and TRBJ2-3, is GAGVSQSPRYKVAKRGQDVALRCDPISGHVSLFWYQQALGQGPEFLTYFQNEAQLDKSGLPSDRFFAERPEGSVSTLKIQRTQQEDSAVYLCASTPFGGRALDTQYFGPGTRLTVL.

The gene calls are TRBV5-6 and TRBJ2-1, with D perhaps TRBD1 (5 bases). Deletions cut 4 bases from V and 3 bases from J, with 20 bases between. The CDR3 runs 17 residues. In germline, CDR1 is SGHDT, CDR2 YYEEEE. The CDR3 loop is CASSRLQSGFVYNEQFF. For the CDR3, the DNA is TGTGCCAGCAGCCGCCTTCAATCAGGGTTTGTCTACAATGAGCAGTTCTTC.

The gene calls are TRBV19 and TRBJ2-7; D is perhaps TRBD1 or TRBD2 (5 bases each). Trimming cost V 1 base and J 1 base, with 11 bases left between them. CDR1 is LNHDA and CDR2 is SQIVND in the germline V gene (reference sequence). The length of the CDR3 is 15 residues. CDR3 in DNA: TGTGCCAGTAGTATAGGTGGGACCCCTTCCTACGAGCAGTACTTC. Its protein product is CASSIGGTPSYEQYF.

The V call is TRBV10-1, the J call TRBJ2-1; the D is unclear. The CDR3 covers 13 residues. The V gene lost 0 bases and the J gene lost 6 bases, with 6 bases spanning the gap. Germline V lookup: CDR1 WNHNN, CDR2 SYGVQD (reference sequence). DNA of the CDR3: TGCGCCAGCAGTGAGTCTGGAATCAATGAGCAGTTCTTC. It codes for CASSESGINEQFF.

Here the CDR3 DNA reads TGTGCCAGCAGGGATCACAGGGGCATGAACACTGAAGCTTTCTTT. Translated: CASRDHRGMNTEAFF. J is TRBJ1-1 and V is TRBV7-9, with 7 bases that match TRBD1. Trimming took 6 bases from V and 0 from J; bases not matched to a gene: 7. This CDR3 is built from 15 residues. In germline, CDR1 is SEHNR, CDR2 FQNEAQ (reference sequence). The full variable domain, completed using reference TRBV7-9 and TRBJ1-1, is DTGVSQNPRHKITKRGQNVTFRCDPISEHNRLYWYRQTLGQGPEFLTYFQNEAQLEKSRLLSDRFSAERPKGSFSTLEIQRTEQGDSAMYLCASRDHRGMNTEAFFGQGTRLTVV.

V is TRBV2 and J is TRBJ2-3, with TRBD2 matching over 7 bases. The trim removed 3 bases at V and 2 bases at J, leaving 5 bases unmatched. CDR1 SNHLY and CDR2 FYNNEI come from the germline V gene. The CDR3 runs 15 residues. CDR3 protein: CASSEESGITDTQYF. CDR3 DNA sequence: TGTGCCAGCAGTGAGGAAAGCGGGATCACAGATACGCAGTATTTT.

This clone came up a few times. This chain joins TRBV7-9 and TRBJ1-3; no clear D gene. CDR1 is SEHNR and CDR2 is FQNEAQ in the germline V gene (reference sequence). CDR3 length: 12 residues. Trimming took 5 bases from V and 1 from J, leaving 3 bases between them. CDR3 amino acids: CASSVSGNTIYF. The CDR3 DNA follows: TGTGCCAGCAGCGTATCTGGAAACACCATATATTTT.